Listed below are T cell receptor beta chains from one sample, sequenced in a study of OX40 agonist ivuxolimab in advanced cancers. TCRdb's table, derived via immunoSEQ multiplex PCR, lists solely in-frame clones and lacks some. Altogether tens of thousands of clones are present, roughly 85% being singletons, with the ten largest covering roughly a sixth. The input for sequencing was CD4+ or CD8+ T cells sorted from blood, taken in a trial of the OX40 agonist ivuxolimab. The receptors derive from an adult with an advanced solid tumor such as melanoma, head and neck, liver or kidney cancer. The conserved cysteine and the conserved F or W are not part of the CDR3 here. The size of a clone is reported for some rows only, either as once, few or many, or as a class for expanded clones.

CDR3aa	abundance	j_gene	v_gene
ASSLGSTQETQY	NA	TRBJ2-5	TRBV5-1
ASSPTRGEAF	NA	TRBJ1-1	TRBV18
ASSLVGGNEQF	NA	TRBJ2-1	TRBV11-2
ASSLTNEQF	few	TRBJ2-1	TRBV5-4
SVEGSGKLYEQF	NA	TRBJ2-1	TRBV29-1
ASSTTREAGDYYEQY	few	TRBJ2-7	TRBV21-1
ASSYSQGSGEQF	NA	TRBJ2-1	TRBV6-5
ASSSTGNLNEKLF	NA	TRBJ1-4	TRBV6-5
ASSLGDRSYEQY	NA	TRBJ2-7	TRBV11-3
ASSVYLDRKEAF	NA	TRBJ1-1	TRBV5-1
SVGSGTGINQPQH	once	TRBJ1-5	TRBV29-1
ASSFTSGEEKLF	NA	TRBJ1-4	TRBV5-6
ASRLAPEGLAGAALPNEQF	once	TRBJ2-1	TRBV12-2
ASSESGVWGYT	NA	TRBJ1-2	TRBV2
ASSPLWGAWATEAF	NA	TRBJ1-1	TRBV7-2
ASSTSISGSTDEQF	once	TRBJ2-1	TRBV28
SVGAGLKNIGNEQF	NA	TRBJ2-1	TRBV29-1
ASSIGAGLSTEAF	NA	TRBJ1-1	TRBV19
ASSIVPSGANVLT	NA	TRBJ2-6	TRBV19
ASSPYYRGRNQPQH	NA	TRBJ1-5	TRBV4-1
ASSLFVSTDTQY	NA	TRBJ2-3	TRBV7-9
STRTGGYGYT	NA	TRBJ1-2	TRBV29-1
ASSQDSPRAPLQHEQF	NA	TRBJ2-1	TRBV4-1
ASSLYPGNNYNEQF	NA	TRBJ2-1	TRBV27
ASSPDRLYEQY	once	TRBJ2-7	TRBV2
ASSFAIGAETQY	once	TRBJ2-5	TRBV28
ASSIAQVVLNYGYT	NA	TRBJ1-2	TRBV19
ASSLGLALRTDTQY	NA	TRBJ2-3	TRBV5-5
ASLRGVYETQY	once	TRBJ2-5	TRBV6-1
ASGASGTDTQY	NA	TRBJ2-3	TRBV10-1
ASSLGAGSTEAF	once	TRBJ1-1	TRBV7-9
ASRVKRWLPGPAYEQY	NA	NA	TRBV21-1
ASSFRGGSNNEQF	NA	TRBJ2-1	TRBV5-1
ASSLRAARFSYGYT	NA	TRBJ1-2	TRBV5-8
ATRLAGEGTGELF	NA	TRBJ2-2	TRBV10-3
ASSLGQSNQPQH	NA	TRBJ1-5	TRBV28
ASSFLAGANVLT	NA	TRBJ2-6	TRBV11-2
ASSLGAQSETQY	NA	TRBJ2-3	TRBV5-1
ASGGQGFNQPQH	NA	TRBJ1-5	TRBV6-1
ASSLQSDTEAF	NA	TRBJ1-1	TRBV5-5
ASSLSGRSYEQY	NA	TRBJ2-7	TRBV7-9
ASSLSSGGNGYT	NA	TRBJ1-2	TRBV7-9
ASSQDPSGYT	NA	TRBJ1-2	TRBV4-1
ASSPLGGQETQY	few	TRBJ2-5	TRBV19
ASSSGNPYNEQF	NA	TRBJ2-1	TRBV5-1
ASSPTASGRRETQY	NA	TRBJ2-5	TRBV18
ASSPWTSFDTQY	NA	TRBJ2-3	TRBV7-9
ASSLTLDGRTDTQY	NA	TRBJ2-3	TRBV7-9
ASSLAMNTEAF	NA	TRBJ1-1	TRBV7-9
ASSIKETQY	few	TRBJ2-5	TRBV19